These 6 T cell receptor beta chains share one sample of origin, sequenced in a study of neoadjuvant anti-PD-1 for oral cavity cancer (dated by TCRdb to the early 2020s). Interpreted using the paper, the time point label stands for: after neoadjuvant nivolumab, at surgical resection. Library construction relied on the immunoSEQ multiplex PCR assay. TCRdb mirrors the immuneACCESS table, restricted to in-frame sequences. Some clones are absent from its copies; in checked studies, under half trace to an unresolved V gene, and the reason for the others is unknown. The sample table contains 8,500 to 10,000 clones; only one count was recorded for around 66% of them. Clones ranked in the top ten supply around 4% of the sample. The sequenced sample was PBMCs, obtained after nivolumab (anti-PD-1) treatment. These receptors were collected from a person aged 35 to 85 with oral cavity squamous cell carcinoma.

The J gene is TRBJ2-7, the V gene TRBV29-1, with D possibly matching TRBD2 (5 bases). V gave up 4 bases and J gave up 6 bases, with 7 bases separating them. This CDR3 region has 10 residues. From germline, CDR1 is SQVTM and CDR2 ANQGSEA. The CDR3 sequence is CSVAEGEQYF. The DNA for the CDR3 is TGCAGCGTTGCTGAGGGCGAGCAGTACTTC.

J is TRBJ2-3 and V is TRBV5-4; 10 bases fit TRBD2. Looked up from germline, CDR1 is SGHNT and CDR2 is YYREEE (reference sequence). Trimming cost V 4 bases and J 0 bases; bases outside gene matches: 2. The CDR3 is 15 amino acids. The CDR3 bases are TGTGCCAGCAGCATTAGCGGGGGGAGCACAGATACGCAGTATTTT. Translation gives CASSISGGSTDTQYF.

The V gene is TRBV11-2, the J gene TRBJ2-7; 7 nucleotides line up with TRBD1. Germline-derived CDR1 and CDR2 are SGHAT and FQNNGV. The CDR3 is 14 amino acids. This CDR3 reads CASHPGQYTYEQYF. CDR3 in DNA: TGTGCTTCGCATCCGGGACAGTACACCTACGAGCAGTACTTC.

The CDR3 DNA reads as TGTGCCAGCAGCTTTGGGACTAGGGGTGAAGGGGAGCTGTTTTTT. Its protein product is CASSFGTRGEGELFF. J is TRBJ2-2 and V is TRBV5-4, with TRBD2 matching 8 bases. Germline V CDR1 and CDR2: SGHNT, YYREEE (reference sequence). CDR3 length: 15 amino acids. Trimming took 2 bases from V and 8 from J; bases not matched to a gene: 8.

This clone has only a few counts. The rearrangement joins TRBV5-4 to TRBJ1-4; TRBD1 might be the D (5 bases). The CDR3 contains 15 residues. Trimming removed 4 bases from V and 0 bases from J, with 10 bases in between. Germline V gene data show CDR1 as SGHNT and CDR2 as YYREEE (reference sequence). The CDR3: CASSRDGATNEKLFF. The CDR3 DNA reads as TGTGCCAGCAGCCGGGACGGAGCAACTAATGAAAAACTGTTTTTT.

The chain uses TRBV6-1 and TRBJ2-3; 9 bases agree with TRBD1. CDR3 length equals 14 residues. Germline trimming cut 7 bases from V and 2 bases from J; bases unmatched to any gene: 4. Looked up from germline, CDR1 is MNHNS and CDR2 is SASEGT. CDR3 protein: CASKRTGVTDTQYF. CDR3 nucleotides: TGTGCCAGCAAAAGGACAGGGGTCACAGATACGCAGTATTTT.